The 2 T cell receptor beta chains in this list originate from one sample, sequenced in a study of T cells in Graves' hyperthyroidism and ophthalmopathy. The TCR beta CDR3 regions underwent amplification using RNA transcripts as the source. The TCR CDR3 first-round RT-PCR relied on the HTBI primer set. TCRdb fed the multiplex PCR reads into MiXCR, producing one record per CDR3 protein. The sample lists 470,000 or so distinct CDR3 sequences, less than 25% occurring once. Input material: blood. These receptor sequences come from a man younger than 35 with Graves' hyperthyroidism.

The V gene is TRBV28, the J gene TRBJ2-7, with a possible D match to TRBD2 (6 bases). Between the trimmed V and J ends, which lost 10 bases and 3 bases, there was a span of 19 bases. CDR1 is MDHEN, CDR2 SYDVKM, per germline. The CDR3 consists of 14 residues. CDR3 nucleotides: TGTGCCACCCACGGGAGCAGGGTCTACTACGAGCAGTACTTC. Encoded protein: CATHGSRVYYEQYF.

This clonotype has a handful of counts. V usage is TRBV12-3 or TRBV12-4 and J usage is TRBJ2-7; 12 nucleotides line up with TRBD2. The CDR3 is 15 residues long. J gave up 1 base and V 5 bases, and 3 bases lay outside the gene matches. The CDR3 reads CASSVGLAGSYEQYF. CDR3 in DNA: TGTGCCAGCAGTGTTGGACTAGCGGGATCCTACGAGCAGTACTTC.